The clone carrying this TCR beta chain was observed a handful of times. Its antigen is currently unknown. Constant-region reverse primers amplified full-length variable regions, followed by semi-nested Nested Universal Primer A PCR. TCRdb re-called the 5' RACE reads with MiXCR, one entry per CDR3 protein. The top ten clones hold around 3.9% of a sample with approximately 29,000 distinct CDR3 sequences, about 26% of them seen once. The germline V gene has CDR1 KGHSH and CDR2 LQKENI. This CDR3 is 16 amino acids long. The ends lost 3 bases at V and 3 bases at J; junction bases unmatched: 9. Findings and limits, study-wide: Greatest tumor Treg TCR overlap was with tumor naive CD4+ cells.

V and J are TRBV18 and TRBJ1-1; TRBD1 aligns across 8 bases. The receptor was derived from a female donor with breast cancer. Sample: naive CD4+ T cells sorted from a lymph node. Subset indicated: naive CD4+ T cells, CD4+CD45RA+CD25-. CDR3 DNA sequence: TGTGCCAGCTCACCGTACCAGACAGGGGTAGACACTGAAGCTTTCTTT. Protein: CASSPYQTGVDTEAFF.